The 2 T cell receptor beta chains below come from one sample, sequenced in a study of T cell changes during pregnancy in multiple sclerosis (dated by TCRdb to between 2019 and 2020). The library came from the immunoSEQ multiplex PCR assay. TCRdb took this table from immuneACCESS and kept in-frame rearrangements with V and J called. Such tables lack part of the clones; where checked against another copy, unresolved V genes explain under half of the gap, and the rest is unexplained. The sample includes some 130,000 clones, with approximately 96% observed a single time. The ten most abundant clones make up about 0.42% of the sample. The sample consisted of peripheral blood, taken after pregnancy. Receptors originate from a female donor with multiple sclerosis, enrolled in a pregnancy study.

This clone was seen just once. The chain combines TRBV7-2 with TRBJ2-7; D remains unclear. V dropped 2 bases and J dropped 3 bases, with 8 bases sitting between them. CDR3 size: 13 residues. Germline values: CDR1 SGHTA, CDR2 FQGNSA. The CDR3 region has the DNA TGTGCCAGCAGCTTAACTCCCCTCTACGAGCAGTACTTC. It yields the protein CASSLTPLYEQYF.

The CDR3 region is CASSLGEASNQPQHF. The CDR3 coding sequence is TGTGCCAGCAGCTTAGGGGAGGCCAGCAATCAGCCCCAGCATTTT. This chain joins TRBV7-9 and TRBJ1-5; D is ambiguous. CDR1 SEHNR and CDR2 FQNEAQ come from the germline V gene (reference sequence). V shed 1 base and J shed 1 base, with 8 bases lying between them. The CDR3 sequence is 15 residues long. The full variable domain, rest sourced from reference TRBV7-9 and TRBJ1-5, is DTGVSQNPRHKITKRGQNVTFRCDPISEHNRLYWYRQTLGQGPEFLTYFQNEAQLEKSRLLSDRFSAERPKGSFSTLEIQRTEQGDSAMYLCASSLGEASNQPQHFGDGTRLSIL.